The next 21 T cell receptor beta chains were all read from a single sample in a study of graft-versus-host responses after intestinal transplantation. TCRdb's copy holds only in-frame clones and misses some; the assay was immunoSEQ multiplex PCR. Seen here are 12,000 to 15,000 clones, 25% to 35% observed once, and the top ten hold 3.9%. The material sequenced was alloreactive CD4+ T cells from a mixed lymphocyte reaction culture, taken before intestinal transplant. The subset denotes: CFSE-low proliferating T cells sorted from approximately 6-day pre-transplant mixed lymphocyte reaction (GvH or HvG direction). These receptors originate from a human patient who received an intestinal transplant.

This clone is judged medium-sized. CDR3 sequence reads: CATAGRGDTDTQYF. The CDR3, as DNA: TGTGCCACCGCAGGGCGGGGGGACACAGATACGCAGTATTTT. V is TRBV10-3 and J is TRBJ2-3, with 8 bases fitting TRBD2. The junction had 8 bases not matched to a gene; V was cut back by 10 bases and J by 2 bases. The V gene's germline CDR1 is ENHRY and CDR2 SYGVKD. CDR3 size: 14 residues.

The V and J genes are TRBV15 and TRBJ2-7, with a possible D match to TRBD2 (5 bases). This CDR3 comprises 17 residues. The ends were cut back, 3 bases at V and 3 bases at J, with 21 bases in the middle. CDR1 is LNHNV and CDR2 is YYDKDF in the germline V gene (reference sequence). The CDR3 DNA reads TGTGCCACCAGCAGTCCCTCCGGTCCGGGATCCGTCTACGAGCAGTACTTC. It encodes CATSSPSGPGSVYEQYF.

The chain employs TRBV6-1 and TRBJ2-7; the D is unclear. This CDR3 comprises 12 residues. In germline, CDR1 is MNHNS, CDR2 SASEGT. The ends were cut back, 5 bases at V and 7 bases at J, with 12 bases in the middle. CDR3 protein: CASSSAGFEQYF. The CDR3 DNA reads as TGTGCCAGCAGTTCTGCCGGTTTTGAGCAGTACTTC.

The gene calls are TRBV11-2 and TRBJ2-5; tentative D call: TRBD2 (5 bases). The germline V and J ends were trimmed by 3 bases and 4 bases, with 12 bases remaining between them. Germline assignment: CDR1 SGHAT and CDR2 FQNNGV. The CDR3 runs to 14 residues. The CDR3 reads CASSFYGIGETQYF. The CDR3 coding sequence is TGTGCCAGCAGCTTTTACGGGATTGGAGAGACCCAGTACTTC.

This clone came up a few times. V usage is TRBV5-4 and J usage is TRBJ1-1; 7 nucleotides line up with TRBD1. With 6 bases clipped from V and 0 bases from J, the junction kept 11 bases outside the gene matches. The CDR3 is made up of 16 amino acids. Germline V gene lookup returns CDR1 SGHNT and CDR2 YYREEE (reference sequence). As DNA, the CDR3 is TGTGCCAGCACAATCCCGGGACAGTCGATGAACACTGAAGCTTTCTTT. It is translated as CASTIPGQSMNTEAFF.

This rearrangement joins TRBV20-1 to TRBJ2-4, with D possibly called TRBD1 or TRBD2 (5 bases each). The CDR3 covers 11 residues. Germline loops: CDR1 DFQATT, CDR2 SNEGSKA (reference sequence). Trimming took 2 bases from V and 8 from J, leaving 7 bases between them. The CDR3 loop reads CSARWGYIQYF. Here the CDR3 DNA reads TGCAGTGCTAGATGGGGGTACATTCAGTACTTC.

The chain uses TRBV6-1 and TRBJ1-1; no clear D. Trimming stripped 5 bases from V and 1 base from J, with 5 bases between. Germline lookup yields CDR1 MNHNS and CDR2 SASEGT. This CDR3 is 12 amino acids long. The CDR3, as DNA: TGTGCCAGCAGTAGAGCGAACACTGAAGCTTTCTTT. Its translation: CASSRANTEAFF.

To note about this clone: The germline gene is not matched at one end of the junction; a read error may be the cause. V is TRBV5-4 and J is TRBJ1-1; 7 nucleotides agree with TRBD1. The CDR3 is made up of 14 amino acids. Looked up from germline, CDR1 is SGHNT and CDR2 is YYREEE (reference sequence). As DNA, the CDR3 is TGCGCCAGCAGCCAAGATTTCGGGACAGAGAGAGCTTTCTTT. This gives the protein CASSQDFGTERAFF.

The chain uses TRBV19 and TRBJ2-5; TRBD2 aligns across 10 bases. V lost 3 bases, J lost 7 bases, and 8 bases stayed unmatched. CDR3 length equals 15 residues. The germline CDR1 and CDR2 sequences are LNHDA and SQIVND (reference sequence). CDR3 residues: CASSMVLAGRGTQYF. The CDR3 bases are TGTGCCAGTAGTATGGTACTAGCGGGACGGGGGACCCAGTACTTC.

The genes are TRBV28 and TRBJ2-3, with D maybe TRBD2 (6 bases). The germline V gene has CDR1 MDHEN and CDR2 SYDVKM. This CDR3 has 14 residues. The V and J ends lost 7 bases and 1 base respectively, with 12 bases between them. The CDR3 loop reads CASMGGTGTDTQYF. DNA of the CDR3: TGTGCCAGCATGGGCGGGACCGGCACAGATACGCAGTATTTT. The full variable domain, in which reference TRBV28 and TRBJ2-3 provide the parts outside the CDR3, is DVKVTQSSRYLVKRTGEKVFLECVQDMDHENMFWYRQDPGLGLRLIYFSYDVKMKEKGDIPEGYSVSREKKERFSLILESASTNQTSMYLCASMGGTGTDTQYFGPGTRLTVL.

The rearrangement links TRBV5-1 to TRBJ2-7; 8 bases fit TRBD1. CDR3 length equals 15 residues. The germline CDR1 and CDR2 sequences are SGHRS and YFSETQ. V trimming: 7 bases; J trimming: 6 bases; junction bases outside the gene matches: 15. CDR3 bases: TGCGCCAGCGCCTTTAGGCGACAGGGGTTTTGCGAGCAGTACTTC. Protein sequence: CASAFRRQGFCEQYF.

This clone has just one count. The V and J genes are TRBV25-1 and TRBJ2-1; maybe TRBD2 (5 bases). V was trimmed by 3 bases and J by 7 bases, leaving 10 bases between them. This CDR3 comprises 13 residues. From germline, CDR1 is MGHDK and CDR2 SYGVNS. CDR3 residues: CASSDAGRNEQFF. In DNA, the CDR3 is TGTGCCAGCAGTGACGCGGGTCGGAATGAGCAGTTCTTC.

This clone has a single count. CDR3: CASSEGPAQGHYEQYF. The CDR3, as DNA: TGTGCCAGCAGTGAAGGCCCAGCGCAGGGCCACTACGAGCAGTACTTC. V and J are TRBV25-1 and TRBJ2-7; possibly TRBD1 for D (5 bases). CDR3 length equals 16 residues. The germline gives CDR1 MGHDK, CDR2 SYGVNS. The ends were cut back, 2 bases at V and 3 bases at J, with 17 bases in the middle.

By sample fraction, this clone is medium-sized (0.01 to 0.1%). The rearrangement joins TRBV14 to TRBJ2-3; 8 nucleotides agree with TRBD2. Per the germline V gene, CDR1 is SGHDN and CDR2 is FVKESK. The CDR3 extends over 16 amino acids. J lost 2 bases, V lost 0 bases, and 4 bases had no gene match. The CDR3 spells CASSQEAGGLTDTQYF. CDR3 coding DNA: TGTGCCAGCAGCCAAGAGGCGGGAGGACTCACAGATACGCAGTATTTT. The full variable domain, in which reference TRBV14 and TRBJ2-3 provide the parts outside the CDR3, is EAGVTQFPSHSVIEKGQTVTLRCDPISGHDNLYWYRRVMGKEIKFLLHFVKESKQDESGMPNNRFLAERTGGTYSTLKVQPAELEDSGVYFCASSQEAGGLTDTQYFGPGTRLTVL.

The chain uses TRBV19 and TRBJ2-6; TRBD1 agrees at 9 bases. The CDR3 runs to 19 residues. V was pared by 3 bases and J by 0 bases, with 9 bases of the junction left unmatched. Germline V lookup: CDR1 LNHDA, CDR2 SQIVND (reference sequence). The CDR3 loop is CASSMEGTGWFSGANVLTF. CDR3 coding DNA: TGTGCCAGTAGTATGGAGGGGACAGGGTGGTTCTCTGGGGCCAACGTCCTGACTTTC.

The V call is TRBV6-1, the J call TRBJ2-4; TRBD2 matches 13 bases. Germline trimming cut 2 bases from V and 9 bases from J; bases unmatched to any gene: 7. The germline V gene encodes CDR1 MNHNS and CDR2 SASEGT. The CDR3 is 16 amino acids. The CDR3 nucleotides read TGTGCCAGCAGTGAAACACTAGCGGGAGGGGCGGGCATTCAGTACTTC. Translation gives CASSETLAGGAGIQYF.

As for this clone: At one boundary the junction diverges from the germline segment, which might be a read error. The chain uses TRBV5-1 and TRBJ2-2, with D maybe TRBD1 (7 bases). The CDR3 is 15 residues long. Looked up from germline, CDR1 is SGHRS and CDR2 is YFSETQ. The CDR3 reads CARRPPGGSTGELFF. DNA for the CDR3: TGCGCCCGCAGGCCGCCAGGGGGGAGCACCGGGGAGCTGTTTTTT.

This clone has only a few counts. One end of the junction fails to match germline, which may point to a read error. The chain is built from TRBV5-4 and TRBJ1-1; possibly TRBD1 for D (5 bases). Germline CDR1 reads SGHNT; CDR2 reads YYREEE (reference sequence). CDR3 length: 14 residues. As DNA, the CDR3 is TGCGCCAGCAGCCGCCGGGGGTCTACATCTGAAGCTTTCTTT. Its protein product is CASSRRGSTSEAFF.

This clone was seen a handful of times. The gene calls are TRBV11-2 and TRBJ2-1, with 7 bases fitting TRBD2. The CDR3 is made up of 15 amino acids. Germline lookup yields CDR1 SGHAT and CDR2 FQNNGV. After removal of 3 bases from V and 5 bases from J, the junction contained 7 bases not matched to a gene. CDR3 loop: CASSLAGTKDNEQFF. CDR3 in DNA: TGTGCCAGCAGCTTGGCCGGGACTAAAGACAATGAGCAGTTCTTC.

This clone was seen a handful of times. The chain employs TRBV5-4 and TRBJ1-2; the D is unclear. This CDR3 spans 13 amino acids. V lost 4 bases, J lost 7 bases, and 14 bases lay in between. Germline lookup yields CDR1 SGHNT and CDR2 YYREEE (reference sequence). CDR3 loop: CASSLPGRGGYTF. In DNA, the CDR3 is TGTGCCAGCAGCCTGCCTGGGCGGGGTGGCTACACCTTC. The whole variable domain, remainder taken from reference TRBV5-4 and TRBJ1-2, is ETGVTQSPTHLIKTRGQQVTLRCSSQSGHNTVSWYQQALGQGPQFIFQYYREEENGRGNFPPRFSGLQFPNYSSELNVNALELDDSALYLCASSLPGRGGYTFGSGTRLTVV.

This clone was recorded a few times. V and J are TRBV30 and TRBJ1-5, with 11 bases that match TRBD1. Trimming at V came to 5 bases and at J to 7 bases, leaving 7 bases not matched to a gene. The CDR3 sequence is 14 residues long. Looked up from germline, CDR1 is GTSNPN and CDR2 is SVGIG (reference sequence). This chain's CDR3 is CAWGTGGLGQPQHF. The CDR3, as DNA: TGTGCCTGGGGGACAGGGGGACTGGGACAGCCCCAGCATTTT.